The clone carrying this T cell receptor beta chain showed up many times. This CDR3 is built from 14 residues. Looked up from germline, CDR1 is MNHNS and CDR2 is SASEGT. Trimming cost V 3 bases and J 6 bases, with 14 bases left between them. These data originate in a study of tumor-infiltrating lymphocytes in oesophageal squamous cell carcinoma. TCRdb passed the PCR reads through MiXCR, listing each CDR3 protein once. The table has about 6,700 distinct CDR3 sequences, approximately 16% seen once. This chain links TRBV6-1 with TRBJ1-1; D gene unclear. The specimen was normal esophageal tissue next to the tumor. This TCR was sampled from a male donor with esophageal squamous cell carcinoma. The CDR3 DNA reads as TGTGCCAGCAGTGAGGTTGGCCCGGAGGCTGAAGCTTTCTTT. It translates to CASSEVGPEAEAFF.